These 24 T cell receptor beta chains share one sample of origin, sequenced in a study of vaccination and CD4 T cells after COVID-19. Treatment denoted: approximately nine-day PBMC culture with coronavirus spike peptide pools or control peptides (ViraFEST assay). Once obtained from cultured CD4+ T cells, the DNA was sequenced using the Oncomine TCR Beta short-read assay. TCRdb reanalysed the PCR reads using MiXCR and keeps one entry per CDR3 protein. The repertoire includes about 15,000 distinct CDR3 sequences, around 30% of them detected once, and less than 20% sits in the top ten. Their antigen targets remain unknown. The specimen was cultured CD4+ T cells from blood. These receptor sequences come from a human donor with COVID-19.

This chain links TRBV5-1 with TRBJ2-2, with a weak D call TRBD1 (5 bases). This CDR3 has 12 amino acids. Trimming cost V 7 bases and J 4 bases, with 8 bases left between them. Per germline, CDR1 SGHRS and CDR2 YFSETQ. As DNA, the CDR3 is TGCGCCAGCTTCAGGGTCACCGGGGAGCTGTTTTTT. This translates into CASFRVTGELFF.

The chain carries TRBV10-2 and TRBJ2-5; 8 nucleotides agree with TRBD2. Germline trimming cut 6 bases from V and 5 bases from J; bases unmatched to any gene: 8. Germline V CDR1 and CDR2: WSHSY, SAAADI. The CDR3 runs 14 residues. CDR3 DNA sequence: TGCGCCAGCAGACCGGGACTAGGAGTGGAGACCCAGTACTTC. Translating gives CASRPGLGVETQYF.

In its sample, this clonotype was seen a few times. The V and J genes are TRBV6-1 and TRBJ2-7; D possibly corresponds to TRBD1 (6 bases). V dropped 11 bases and J dropped 3 bases, with 20 bases sitting between them. The length of the CDR3 is 14 residues. CDR1 and CDR2 (germline): MNHNS, SASEGT. The CDR3 sequence: CAVTEDGTNYEQYF. In nucleotides, the CDR3 is TGTGCCGTTACAGAAGACGGGACAAACTACGAGCAGTACTTC.

This clonotype was observed a handful of times. This chain uses TRBV27 with TRBJ1-6, with D tentatively TRBD1 (6 bases). This CDR3 is built from 15 residues. Germline V gives CDR1 MNHEY, CDR2 SMNVEV (reference sequence). Trimming left V 0 bases short and J 9 bases short, with 12 bases between. CDR3 in amino acids: CASSLSQGLGSPLHF. The CDR3 DNA reads TGTGCCAGCAGTTTATCGCAGGGGCTGGGTTCACCCCTCCACTTT.

This clonotype was seen a handful of times. This rearrangement joins TRBV7-9 to TRBJ1-2, with TRBD1 matching over 9 bases. Germline-derived CDR1 and CDR2 are SEHNR and FQNEAQ (reference sequence). The CDR3 consists of 14 residues. V gave up 5 bases and J gave up 7 bases; unmatched junction bases: 8. In DNA, the CDR3 is TGTGCCAGCAGCCCCCCGGGACAGGGATCTGGCTACACCTTC. Protein: CASSPPGQGSGYTF.

This chain links TRBV20-1 with TRBJ1-1, with 9 bases that match TRBD1. Germline V gene data show CDR1 as DFQATT and CDR2 as SNEGSKA (reference sequence). The CDR3 length is 14 residues. Unmatched junction bases numbered 2, after V lost 1 base and J lost 2 bases. In nucleotides, the CDR3 is TGCAGTGCTAGAGGGACAGGGGTAAACACTGAAGCTTTCTTT. Translated: CSARGTGVNTEAFF.

The CDR3 loop is CASSQTIAFF. The CDR3 DNA reads TGTGCCAGCAGTCAAACGATAGCTTTCTTT. The chain couples TRBV28 to TRBJ1-1; unclear D gene. The CDR3 runs 10 residues. Germline assignment: CDR1 MDHEN and CDR2 SYDVKM. V lost 5 bases and J lost 10, with 8 bases in between.

As DNA, the CDR3 is TGTGCCACCCCGGGGGGGCCGGACACCGGGGAGCTGTTTTTT. It codes for CATPGGPDTGELFF. The chain couples TRBV27 to TRBJ2-2, with 8 positions matching TRBD2. V dropped 10 bases and J dropped 3; count of bases not matched to a gene: 7. Germline V gene sequence: CDR1 MNHEY, CDR2 SMNVEV (reference sequence). There are 14 residues in the CDR3.

Regarding this clonotype: One junction end disagrees with the germline gene, perhaps due to a read error. The chain links TRBV7-7 to TRBJ2-1; D gene ambiguous. Per germline, CDR1 SSHAT and CDR2 FNYEAQ (reference sequence). The CDR3 covers 16 residues. The CDR3 reads CASSLLPGGLTNEQFF. CDR3 nucleotides: TGTGCTAGCAGCCTCCTTCCGGGTGGGCTAACGAATGAGCAGTTCTTC.

The rearrangement links TRBV4-1 to TRBJ2-5; a possible D gene is TRBD2 (5 bases). V lost 0 bases and J 9 bases, leaving 14 bases between the germline ends. This CDR3 has 14 amino acids. The germline CDR1 and CDR2 sequences are MGHRA and YSYEKL. CDR3 amino acids: CASSQDQGGQAQYF. The CDR3 DNA reads TGCGCCAGCAGCCAAGATCAAGGCGGGCAGGCCCAGTACTTC.

This clonotype was detected a few times. The rearrangement links TRBV20-1 to TRBJ1-3; TRBD1 is a possible D gene (5 bases). V dropped 6 bases and J dropped 2 bases, with 14 bases sitting between them. This CDR3 is 14 amino acids long. Germline CDR1 reads DFQATT; CDR2 reads SNEGSKA (reference sequence). DNA of the CDR3: TGCAGTGCACCGGGGCCGGAGGCTGGAAACACCATATATTTT. Protein: CSAPGPEAGNTIYF.

This clonotype has just a few counts. The V call is TRBV6-2 or TRBV6-3, the J call TRBJ1-2, with D unresolved. This CDR3 has 17 amino acids. V shed 0 bases and J shed 5 bases, with 19 bases lying between them. Germline CDR1 is MNHEY and CDR2 is SVGEGT. The CDR3 here is CASSYSPRSDSLYGYTF. CDR3 in DNA: TGTGCCAGCAGTTACTCGCCTCGATCAGACTCTCTTTATGGCTACACCTTC.

This clonotype occurred a few times. The chain recombines TRBV20-1 with TRBJ1-1; D is undetermined. From germline, CDR1 is DFQATT and CDR2 SNEGSKA (reference sequence). Between the trimmed V and J ends, which lost 6 bases and 7 bases, there was a span of 18 bases. The length of the CDR3 is 13 residues. The CDR3 sequence: CSATTMAKGEAFF. The CDR3 bases are TGCAGTGCCACAACCATGGCGAAGGGTGAAGCTTTCTTT.

This clonotype was counted only a few times. The chain joins TRBV20-1 to TRBJ1-1; the match to TRBD1 covers 8 bases. Germline CDR1 DFQATT, CDR2 SNEGSKA (reference sequence). This CDR3 spans 12 amino acids. V lost 6 bases and J lost 5; bases outside the gene matches: 5. CDR3 residues: CSALTGGTEAFF. The CDR3 coding sequence is TGCAGTGCGTTAACAGGGGGGACTGAAGCTTTCTTT.

The chain employs TRBV19 and TRBJ2-2; weak D call: TRBD2 (6 bases). The CDR3 consists of 16 residues. In germline, CDR1 is LNHDA, CDR2 SQIVND (reference sequence). The V end was cut by 6 bases, the J end by 0 bases, with 14 bases between. The CDR3 region is CASSIGGGANTGELFF. The CDR3 DNA reads as TGTGCCAGTAGCATTGGTGGCGGGGCGAACACCGGGGAGCTGTTTTTT.

The V gene is TRBV6-1, the J gene TRBJ1-2; the D is unclear. Germline V lookup: CDR1 MNHNS, CDR2 SASEGT. The V end was cut by 1 base, the J end by 7 bases, with 10 bases between. The CDR3 runs to 13 residues. CDR3 sequence (DNA): TGTGCCAGCAGTGAAGGCCGCCCCGGTGGCTACACCTTC. This encodes CASSEGRPGGYTF.

This sequence joins TRBV2 and TRBJ1-5, with D possibly being TRBD1 (5 bases). The CDR3 sequence is 17 residues long. Between the trimmed V and J ends, which lost 2 bases and 3 bases, there was a span of 17 bases. Per germline, CDR1 SNHLY and CDR2 FYNNEI. CDR3 nucleotides: TGTGCCAGCAGTGAAAGGGGCCTGGGAGGGGCCAATCAGCCCCAGCATTTT. Encoded protein: CASSERGLGGANQPQHF.

This clonotype was detected only a few times. The chain employs TRBV6-2 or TRBV6-3 and TRBJ2-1; D call uncertain. This CDR3 contains 15 residues. Trimming shortened V by 2 bases and J by 0 bases, and 8 bases separated the two germline ends. The germline V gene encodes CDR1 MNHEY and CDR2 SVGEGT. DNA of the CDR3: TGTGCCAGCAGTTACGGCACCCTCTCCTACAATGAGCAGTTCTTC. This gives the protein CASSYGTLSYNEQFF.

This clonotype was detected only once. The CDR3 DNA is TGTGCCAGCAGCGCAACCGGGACAGTCGATGAAAAACTGTTTTTT. Translating it yields CASSATGTVDEKLFF. V gene TRBV7-9 combines with J gene TRBJ1-4; 7 positions agree with TRBD1. CDR3 length: 15 amino acids. Germline V gene lookup returns CDR1 SEHNR and CDR2 FQNEAQ (reference sequence). Trimming at V came to 5 bases and at J to 6 bases, leaving 9 bases not matched to a gene. The whole variable domain, remainder taken from reference TRBV7-9 and TRBJ1-4, is DTGVSQNPRHKITKRGQNVTFRCDPISEHNRLYWYRQTLGQGPEFLTYFQNEAQLEKSRLLSDRFSAERPKGSFSTLEIQRTEQGDSAMYLCASSATGTVDEKLFFGSGTQLSVL.

This clonotype was seen a few times. This chain connects TRBV6-1 to TRBJ1-1; no firm D call. The CDR3 is 14 amino acids. The V gene lost 6 bases and the J gene lost 0 bases, with 11 bases spanning the gap. Germline CDR1 MNHNS, CDR2 SASEGT. This CDR3 is CASRENSVNTEAFF. CDR3 DNA: TGTGCCAGCAGAGAAAACAGCGTGAACACTGAAGCTTTCTTT.

This chain links TRBV30 with TRBJ1-4; 9 positions agree with TRBD1. V lost 5 bases to trimming and J lost 5 bases; unmatched junction nucleotides: 3. The CDR3 covers 13 residues. Germline V gene sequence: CDR1 GTSNPN, CDR2 SVGIG (reference sequence). The DNA for the CDR3 is TGTGCCTGGGGACAGGGGAAGAATGAAAAACTGTTTTTT. Its protein is CAWGQGKNEKLFF.

This clonotype appeared a few times. Written as DNA, the CDR3 is TGTGCCAGCAGCTCGGGGACAGGGGTTATGTCACCCCTCCACTTT. Amino acids: CASSSGTGVMSPLHF. The gene calls are TRBV7-9 and TRBJ1-6; TRBD1 agrees at 10 bases. The CDR3 length is 15 residues. CDR1 SEHNR and CDR2 FQNEAQ come from the germline V gene (reference sequence). The V gene end was trimmed by 4 bases and the J gene end by 10 bases; junction bases not matched to a gene: 7.

V usage is TRBV20-1 and J usage is TRBJ2-1; 8 bases agree with TRBD2. The CDR3 covers 14 residues. CDR1 is DFQATT and CDR2 is SNEGSKA in the germline V gene (reference sequence). CDR3 coding DNA: TGCAGAACGGTAGGCGGGGGGCCCTACAATGAGCAGTTCTTC. Its translation: CRTVGGGPYNEQFF.

There are a few counts of this clonotype. J is TRBJ1-2 and V is TRBV27, with D hard to call. CDR1 is MNHEY and CDR2 is SMNVEV in the germline V gene (reference sequence). V was cut by 3 bases and J by 3 bases, with 8 bases left in between. This CDR3 spans 13 amino acids. The chain's CDR3 is CASSLSGDYGYTF. The DNA of the CDR3 is TGTGCCAGCAGTTTGAGTGGGGACTATGGCTACACCTTC.